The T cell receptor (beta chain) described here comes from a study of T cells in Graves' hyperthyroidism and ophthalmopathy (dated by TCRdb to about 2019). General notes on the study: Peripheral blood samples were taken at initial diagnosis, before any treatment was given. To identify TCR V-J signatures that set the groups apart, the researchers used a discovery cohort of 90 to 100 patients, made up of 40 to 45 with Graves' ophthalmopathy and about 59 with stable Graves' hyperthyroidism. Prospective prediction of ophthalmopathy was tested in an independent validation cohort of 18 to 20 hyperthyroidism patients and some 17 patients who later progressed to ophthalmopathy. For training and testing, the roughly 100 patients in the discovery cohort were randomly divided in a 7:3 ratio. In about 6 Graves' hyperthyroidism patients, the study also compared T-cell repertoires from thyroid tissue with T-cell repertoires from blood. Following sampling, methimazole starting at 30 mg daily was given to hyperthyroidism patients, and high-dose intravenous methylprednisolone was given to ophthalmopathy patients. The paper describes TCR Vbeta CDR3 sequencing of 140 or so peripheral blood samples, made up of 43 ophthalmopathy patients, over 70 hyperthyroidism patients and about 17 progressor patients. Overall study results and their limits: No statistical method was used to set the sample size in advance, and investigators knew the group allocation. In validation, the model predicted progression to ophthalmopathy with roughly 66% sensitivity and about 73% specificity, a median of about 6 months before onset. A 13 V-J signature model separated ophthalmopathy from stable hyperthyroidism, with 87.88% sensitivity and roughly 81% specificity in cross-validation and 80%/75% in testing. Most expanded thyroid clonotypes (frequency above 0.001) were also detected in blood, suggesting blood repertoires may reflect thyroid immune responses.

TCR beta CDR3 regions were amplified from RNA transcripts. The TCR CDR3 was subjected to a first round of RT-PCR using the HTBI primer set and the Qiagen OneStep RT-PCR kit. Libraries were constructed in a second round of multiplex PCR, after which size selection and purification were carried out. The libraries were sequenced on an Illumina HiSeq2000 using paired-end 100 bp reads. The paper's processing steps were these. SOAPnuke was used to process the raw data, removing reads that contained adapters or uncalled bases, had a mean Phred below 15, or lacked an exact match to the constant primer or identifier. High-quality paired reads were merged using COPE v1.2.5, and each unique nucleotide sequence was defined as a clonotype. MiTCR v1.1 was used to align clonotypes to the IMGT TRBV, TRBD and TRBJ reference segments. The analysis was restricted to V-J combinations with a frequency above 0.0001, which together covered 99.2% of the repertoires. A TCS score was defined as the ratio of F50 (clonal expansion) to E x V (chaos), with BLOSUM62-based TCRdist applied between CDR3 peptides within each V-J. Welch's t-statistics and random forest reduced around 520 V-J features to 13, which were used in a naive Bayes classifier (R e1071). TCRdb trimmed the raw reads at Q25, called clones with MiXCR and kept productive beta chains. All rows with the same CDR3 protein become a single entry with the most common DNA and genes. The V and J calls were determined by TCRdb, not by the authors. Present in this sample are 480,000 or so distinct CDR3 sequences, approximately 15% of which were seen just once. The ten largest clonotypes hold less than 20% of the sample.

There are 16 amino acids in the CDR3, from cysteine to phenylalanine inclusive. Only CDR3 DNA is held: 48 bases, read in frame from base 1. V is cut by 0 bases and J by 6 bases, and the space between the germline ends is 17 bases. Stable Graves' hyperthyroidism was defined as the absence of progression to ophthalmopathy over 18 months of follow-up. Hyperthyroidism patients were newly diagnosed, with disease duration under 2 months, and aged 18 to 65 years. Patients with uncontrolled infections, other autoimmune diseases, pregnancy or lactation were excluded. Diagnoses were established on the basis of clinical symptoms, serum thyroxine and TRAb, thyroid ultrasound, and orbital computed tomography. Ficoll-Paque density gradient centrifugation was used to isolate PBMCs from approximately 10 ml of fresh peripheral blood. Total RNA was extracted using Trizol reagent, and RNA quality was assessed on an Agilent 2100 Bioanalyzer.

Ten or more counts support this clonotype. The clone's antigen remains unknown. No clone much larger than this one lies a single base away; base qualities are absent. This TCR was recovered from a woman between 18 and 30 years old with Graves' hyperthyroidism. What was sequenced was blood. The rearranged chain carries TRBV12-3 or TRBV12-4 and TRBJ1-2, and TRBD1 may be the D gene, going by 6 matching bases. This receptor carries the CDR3 CASSLAPPGRGDGYTF. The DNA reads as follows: TGTGCCAGCAGTTTAGCCCCGCCCGGGAGGGGGGATGGCTACACCTTC.